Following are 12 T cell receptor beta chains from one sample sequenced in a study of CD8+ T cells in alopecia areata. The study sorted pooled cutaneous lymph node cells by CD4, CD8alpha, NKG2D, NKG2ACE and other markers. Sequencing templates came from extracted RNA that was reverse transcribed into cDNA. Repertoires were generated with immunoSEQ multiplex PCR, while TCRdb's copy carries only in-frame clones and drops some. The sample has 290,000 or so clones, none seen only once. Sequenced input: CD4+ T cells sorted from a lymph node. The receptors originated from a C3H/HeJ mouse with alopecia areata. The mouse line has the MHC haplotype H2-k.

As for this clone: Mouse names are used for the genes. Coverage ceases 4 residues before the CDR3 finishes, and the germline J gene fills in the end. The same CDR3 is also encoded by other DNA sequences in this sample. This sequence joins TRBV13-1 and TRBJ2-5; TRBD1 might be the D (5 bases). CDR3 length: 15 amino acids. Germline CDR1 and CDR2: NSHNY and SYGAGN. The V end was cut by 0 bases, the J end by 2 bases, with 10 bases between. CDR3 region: CASSDARGGQDTQYF. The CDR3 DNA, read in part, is TGTGCCAGCAGTGATGCAAGGGGTGGCCAAGAC.

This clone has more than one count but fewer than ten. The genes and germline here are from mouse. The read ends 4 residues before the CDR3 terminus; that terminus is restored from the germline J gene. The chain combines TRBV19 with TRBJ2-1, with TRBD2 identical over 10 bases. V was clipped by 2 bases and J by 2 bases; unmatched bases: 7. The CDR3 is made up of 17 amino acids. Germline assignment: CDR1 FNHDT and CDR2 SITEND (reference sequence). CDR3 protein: CASSMPGGARDYAEQFF. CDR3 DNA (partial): TGTGCCAGCAGTATGCCTGGGGGGGCGCGGGACTATGCT.

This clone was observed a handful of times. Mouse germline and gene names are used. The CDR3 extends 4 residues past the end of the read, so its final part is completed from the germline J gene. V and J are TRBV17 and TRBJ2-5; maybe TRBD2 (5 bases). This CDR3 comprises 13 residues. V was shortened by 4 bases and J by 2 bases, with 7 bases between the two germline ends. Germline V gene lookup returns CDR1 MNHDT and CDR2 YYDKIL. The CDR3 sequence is CASSTGIQDTQYF. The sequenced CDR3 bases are TGTGCTAGCAGTACTGGGATCCAAGAC.

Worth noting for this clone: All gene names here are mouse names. The DNA read from the CDR3 is TGTGCCAGCAGTCTGGGGAGGTCAGAA. This translates into CASSLGRSE. The whole CDR3 protein reads CASSLGRSETLYF. The gene calls are TRBV19 and TRBJ2-3; weak D call: TRBD2 (6 bases). The read is 4 residues too short to cover the CDR3 end, so that end is filled in from the germline J gene. Trimming took off 4 bases at V and 4 bases at J, with 10 bases between the two ends. This CDR3 comprises 13 residues. Germline assignment: CDR1 FNHDT and CDR2 SITEND (reference sequence).

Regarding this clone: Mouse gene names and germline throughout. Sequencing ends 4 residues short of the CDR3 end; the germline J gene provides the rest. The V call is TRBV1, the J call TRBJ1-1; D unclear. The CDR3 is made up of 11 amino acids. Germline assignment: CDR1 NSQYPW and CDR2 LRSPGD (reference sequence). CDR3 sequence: CTCSGTGEVFF. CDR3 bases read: TGCACCTGCAGTGGGACTGGA.

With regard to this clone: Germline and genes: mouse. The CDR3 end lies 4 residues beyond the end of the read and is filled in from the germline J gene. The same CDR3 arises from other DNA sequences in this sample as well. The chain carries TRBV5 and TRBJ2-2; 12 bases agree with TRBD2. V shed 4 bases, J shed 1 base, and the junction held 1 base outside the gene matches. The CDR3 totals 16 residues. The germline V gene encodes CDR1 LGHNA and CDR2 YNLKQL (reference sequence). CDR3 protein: CASSPGLGGNTGQLYF. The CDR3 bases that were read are TGTGCCAGCAGCCCGGGACTGGGGGGAAACACCGGG.

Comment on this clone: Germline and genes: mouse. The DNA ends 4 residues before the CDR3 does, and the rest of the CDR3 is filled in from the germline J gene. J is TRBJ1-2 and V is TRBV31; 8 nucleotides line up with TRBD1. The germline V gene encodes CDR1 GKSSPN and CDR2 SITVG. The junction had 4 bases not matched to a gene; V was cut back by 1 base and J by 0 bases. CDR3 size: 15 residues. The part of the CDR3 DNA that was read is TGTGCCTGGAGTCCAGGGGGCATTGCAAACTCC. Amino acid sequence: CAWSPGGIANS. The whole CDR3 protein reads CAWSPGGIANSDYTF.

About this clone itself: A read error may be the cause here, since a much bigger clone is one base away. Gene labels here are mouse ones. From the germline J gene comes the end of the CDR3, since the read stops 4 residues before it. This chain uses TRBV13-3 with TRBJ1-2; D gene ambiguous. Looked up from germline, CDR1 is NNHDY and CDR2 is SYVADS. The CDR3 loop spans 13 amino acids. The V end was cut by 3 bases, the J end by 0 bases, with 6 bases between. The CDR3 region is CASSAQSNSDYTF. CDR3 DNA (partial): TGTGCCAGCAGTGCACAGTCAAACTCC.

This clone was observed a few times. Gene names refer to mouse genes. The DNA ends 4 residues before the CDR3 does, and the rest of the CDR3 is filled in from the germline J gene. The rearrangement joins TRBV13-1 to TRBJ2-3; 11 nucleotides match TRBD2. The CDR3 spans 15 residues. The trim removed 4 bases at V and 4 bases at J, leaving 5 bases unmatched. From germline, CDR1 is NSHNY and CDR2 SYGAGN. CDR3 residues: CASSPTGGASETLYF. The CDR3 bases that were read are TGTGCCAGCAGTCCCACTGGGGGGGCGTCAGAA.

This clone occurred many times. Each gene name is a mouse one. Here the CDR3 reads CASSPRGSAETLYF. The CDR3 DNA, read in part, is TGTGCTAGCAGTCCCAGGGGTAGTGCAGAA. V is TRBV17 and J is TRBJ2-3; a weak D match, TRBD1 (6 bases). The read ends 4 residues shy of where the CDR3 ends; the end is completed using the germline J gene. The length of the CDR3 is 14 residues. Germline V gives CDR1 MNHDT, CDR2 YYDKIL. V was pared by 5 bases and J by 0 bases, with 9 bases between.

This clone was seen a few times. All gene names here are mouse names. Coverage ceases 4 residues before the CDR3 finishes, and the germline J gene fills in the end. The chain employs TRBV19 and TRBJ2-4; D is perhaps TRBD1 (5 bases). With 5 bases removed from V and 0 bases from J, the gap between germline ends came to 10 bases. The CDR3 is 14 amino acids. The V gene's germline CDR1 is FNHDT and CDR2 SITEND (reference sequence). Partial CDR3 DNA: TGTGCCAGCAGATCGACAGCTAGTCAAAAC. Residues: CASRSTASQN. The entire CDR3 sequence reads CASRSTASQNTLYF.

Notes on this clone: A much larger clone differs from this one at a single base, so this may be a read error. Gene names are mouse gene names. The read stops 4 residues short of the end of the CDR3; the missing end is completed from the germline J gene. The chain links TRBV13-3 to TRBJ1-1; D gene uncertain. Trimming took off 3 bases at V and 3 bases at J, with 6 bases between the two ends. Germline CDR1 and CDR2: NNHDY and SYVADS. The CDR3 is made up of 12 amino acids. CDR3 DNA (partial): TGTGCCAGCAGTGGACAACACACA. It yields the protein CASSGQHT. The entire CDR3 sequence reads CASSGQHTEVFF.